The T cell receptor (beta chain) under discussion was sequenced for a study of tissue T cells after allogeneic stem cell transplantation. Stated time point: mouse harvest day 7 after allogeneic transplant. Mouse grafts combined 10^7 T-cell-depleted bone marrow cells with 10^6 splenic CD5+ T cells. By share, this clone ranks as large. Here the gene names and germline are mouse. Sequencing was performed with immunoSEQ multiplex PCR; in TCRdb, only in-frame clones are kept and a portion is missing. The table records about 4,200 clones, roughly half of them present only once. Material for sequencing was lymph node tissue. This sequence was found in a female BALB/c mouse given C57BL/6 T cells with graft-versus-host disease after an allogeneic hematopoietic cell transplant.

CDR3 sequence reads: CTCSAYEQYF. The covered CDR3 bases are TGCACCTGCAGTGCTTATGAACAGTAC. The V and J genes are TRBV1 and TRBJ2-7; unclear D gene. The read finishes 1 residue shy of the CDR3 end, and the germline J gene is used to complete it. Deletions cut 3 bases from V and 4 bases from J, with 1 base between. This CDR3 has 10 amino acids. Germline CDR1 reads NSQYPW; CDR2 reads LRSPGD (reference sequence).